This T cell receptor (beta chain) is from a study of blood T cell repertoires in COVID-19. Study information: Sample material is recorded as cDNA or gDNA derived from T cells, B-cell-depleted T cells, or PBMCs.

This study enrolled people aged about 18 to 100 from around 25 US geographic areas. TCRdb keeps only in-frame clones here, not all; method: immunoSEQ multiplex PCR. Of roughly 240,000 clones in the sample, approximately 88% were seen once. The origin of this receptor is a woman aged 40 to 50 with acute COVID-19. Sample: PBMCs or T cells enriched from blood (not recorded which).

The CDR3 protein is CASRIGQGPWDEQFF. The CDR3 DNA sequence: TGTGCCAGCAGGATAGGACAGGGCCCTTGGGATGAGCAGTTCTTC. V and J are TRBV27 and TRBJ2-1, with 8 bases fitting TRBD1. The CDR3 is 15 amino acids. Losses at the gene ends were 6 bases for V and 8 bases for J; bases not matched to a gene: 12. CDR1 is MNHEY and CDR2 is SMNVEV in the germline V gene (reference sequence).